The clone carrying this T cell receptor beta chain was found a few times. Germline loops: CDR1 SGHTA, CDR2 FQGNSA. V was pared by 1 base and J by 3 bases, with 5 bases of the junction left unmatched. The CDR3 is 16 residues long. The sample is drawn from a study of T-cell reconstitution after alpha-beta-depleted transplantation in children. During its preparation, the TCRbeta library received unique molecular identifiers. TCRdb called the PCR reads again in MiXCR, with one record for every CDR3 protein. The data hold some 490,000 distinct CDR3 sequences, with under 15% observed a single time. This chain links TRBV7-2 with TRBJ2-1, with 8 bases fitting TRBD2. The receptor was derived from a human donor who donated a stem cell graft to a child with combined immunodeficiency. Sample: PBMCs from the stem cell graft donor, taken from the stem cell graft. The CDR3 loop is CASSLGLAPYYNEQFF. The CDR3 DNA follows: TGTGCCAGCAGCTTAGGACTAGCGCCATACTACAATGAGCAGTTCTTC.